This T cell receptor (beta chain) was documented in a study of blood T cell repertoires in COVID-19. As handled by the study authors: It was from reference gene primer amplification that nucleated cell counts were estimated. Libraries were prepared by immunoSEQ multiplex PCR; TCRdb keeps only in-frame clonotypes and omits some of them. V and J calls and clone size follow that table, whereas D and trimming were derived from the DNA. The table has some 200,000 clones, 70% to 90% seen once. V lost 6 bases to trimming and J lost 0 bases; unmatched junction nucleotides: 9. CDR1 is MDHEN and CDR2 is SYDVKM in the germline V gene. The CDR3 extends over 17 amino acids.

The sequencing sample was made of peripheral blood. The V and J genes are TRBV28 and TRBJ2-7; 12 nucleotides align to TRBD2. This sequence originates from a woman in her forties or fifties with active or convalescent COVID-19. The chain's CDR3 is CASRKGTSGLSSYEQYF. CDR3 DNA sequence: TGTGCCAGCAGGAAGGGGACTAGCGGGCTGAGCTCCTACGAGCAGTACTTC.